These 11 T cell receptor beta chains originate from one sample sequenced in a study of spatial heterogeneity in lung cancer. In TCRdb, the 5' RACE reads were re-called with MiXCR into one record per CDR3 protein. The profile shows approximately 90,000 distinct CDR3 sequences, 7.5% to 10% of them singletons. The time point: sample taken at primary tumor resection. Frozen PBMC, nontumor lung or tumor provided whole RNA, which was sequenced unsorted. Specimen: PBMCs, collected at surgery. Receptor source: a male donor with early-stage non-small cell lung cancer.

At least ten counts were recorded for this clonotype. J is TRBJ2-1 and V is TRBV20-1; 14 nucleotides line up with TRBD2. Germline V gene data show CDR1 as DFQATT and CDR2 as SNEGSKA (reference sequence). The CDR3 is 16 residues long. V dropped 2 bases and J dropped 10; count of bases not matched to a gene: 10. The DNA for the CDR3 is TGCAGTGCTAGAAAGAGGACTAGCGGGAGGCAGAACGAGCAGTTCTTC. Translation: CSARKRTSGRQNEQFF.

This clonotype was detected ten times or more. The gene calls are TRBV3-1 and TRBJ1-1; weak D call: TRBD1 (5 bases). V was pared by 0 bases and J by 10 bases, with 15 bases between. CDR3 length equals 14 residues. CDR1 is LGHDT, CDR2 YNNKEL, per germline (reference sequence). CDR3: CASSQDRDSPGAFF. The CDR3 DNA is TGTGCCAGCAGCCAAGATAGGGACTCCCCGGGAGCTTTCTTT.

This clonotype was observed many times. The V and J genes are TRBV10-1 and TRBJ1-4, with D possibly being TRBD1 (5 bases). The CDR3 loop spans 15 amino acids. CDR1 WNHNN and CDR2 SYGVQD come from the germline V gene (reference sequence). V was shortened by 2 bases and J by 3 bases, with 10 bases between the two germline ends. The CDR3 sequence is CASSEDGRANEKLFF. In DNA form, the CDR3 reads TGCGCCAGCAGTGAGGATGGCAGGGCTAATGAAAAACTGTTTTTT.

Many counts were recorded for this clonotype. This chain uses TRBV4-3 with TRBJ1-5; a possible D gene is TRBD1 (5 bases). V shed 1 base and J shed 5 bases, with 9 bases lying between them. CDR3 size: 14 residues. Germline CDR1 LGHNA, CDR2 YSLEER. The CDR3 bases are TGCGCCAGCAGCCAAGGAGGGGACGATCAGCCCCAGCATTTT. This gives the protein CASSQGGDDQPQHF.

This clonotype appeared a few times. This chain uses TRBV7-2 with TRBJ2-1; no firm D call. In germline, CDR1 is SGHTA, CDR2 FQGNSA. The V gene lost 4 bases and the J gene lost 5 bases, with 9 bases spanning the gap. There are 13 residues in the CDR3. The chain's CDR3 is CASSWAENNEQFF. The CDR3 DNA reads TGTGCCAGCAGCTGGGCGGAAAACAATGAGCAGTTCTTC.

This clonotype was seen at least ten times. The gene calls are TRBV5-5 and TRBJ1-3; TRBD1 matches at 7 bases. V dropped 3 bases and J dropped 4; count of bases not matched to a gene: 7. The length of the CDR3 is 15 residues. Germline values: CDR1 SGHKS, CDR2 YYEKEE (reference sequence). DNA of the CDR3: TGTGCCAGCAGCTGGCGGGACAGAGGAGGAAACACCATATATTTT. Its translation is CASSWRDRGGNTIYF.

This clonotype showed up many times. V and J are TRBV28 and TRBJ2-7; no definite D call. The CDR3 runs 11 residues. Germline-derived CDR1 and CDR2 are MDHEN and SYDVKM. Trimming removed 2 bases from V and 5 bases from J, with 4 bases in between. Here the CDR3 DNA reads TGTGCCAGCAGTTTACTGAACGAGCAGTACTTC. Translation: CASSLLNEQYF.

The table lists this clonotype with many counts. The chain joins TRBV29-1 to TRBJ2-2; D gene ambiguous. Germline CDR1 and CDR2: SQVTM and ANQGSEA. V was pared by 0 bases and J by 5 bases, with 4 bases between. The CDR3 length is 12 residues. The CDR3 bases are TGCAGCGTTGAAGAGTCTACCGGGGAGCTGTTTTTT. As protein: CSVEESTGELFF.

Many counts were recorded for this clonotype. J is TRBJ2-4 and V is TRBV29-1; D might be TRBD1 (6 bases). The V gene's germline CDR1 is SQVTM and CDR2 ANQGSEA. This CDR3 is 13 amino acids long. V was shortened by 7 bases and J by 0 bases, with 10 bases between the two germline ends. The CDR3 bases are TGCAGCGCCGGGGACATAGCCAAAAACATTCAGTACTTC. The encoded protein is CSAGDIAKNIQYF.

In the case of this clonotype: This may come from a read error, since a much larger clone is one base off. V gene TRBV4-3 combines with J gene TRBJ2-5; D is unresolved. Germline V lookup: CDR1 LGHNA, CDR2 YSLEER. This CDR3 contains 13 residues. CDR3 protein: CASSQDNKETRYF. The CDR3 nucleotides are TGCGCCAGCAGCCAAGATAACAAAGAGACCCGGTACTTC.

This clonotype was counted only a few times. The chain joins TRBV10-3 to TRBJ2-1; 13 bases agree with TRBD2. The CDR3 sequence is 15 residues long. V was clipped by 6 bases and J by 9 bases; unmatched bases: 8. The V gene's germline CDR1 is ENHRY and CDR2 SYGVKD. CDR3 coding DNA: TGTGCCATCAGGAAGACTAGCGGGGGGCCGCCTGAGCAGTTCTTC. This gives the protein CAIRKTSGGPPEQFF.